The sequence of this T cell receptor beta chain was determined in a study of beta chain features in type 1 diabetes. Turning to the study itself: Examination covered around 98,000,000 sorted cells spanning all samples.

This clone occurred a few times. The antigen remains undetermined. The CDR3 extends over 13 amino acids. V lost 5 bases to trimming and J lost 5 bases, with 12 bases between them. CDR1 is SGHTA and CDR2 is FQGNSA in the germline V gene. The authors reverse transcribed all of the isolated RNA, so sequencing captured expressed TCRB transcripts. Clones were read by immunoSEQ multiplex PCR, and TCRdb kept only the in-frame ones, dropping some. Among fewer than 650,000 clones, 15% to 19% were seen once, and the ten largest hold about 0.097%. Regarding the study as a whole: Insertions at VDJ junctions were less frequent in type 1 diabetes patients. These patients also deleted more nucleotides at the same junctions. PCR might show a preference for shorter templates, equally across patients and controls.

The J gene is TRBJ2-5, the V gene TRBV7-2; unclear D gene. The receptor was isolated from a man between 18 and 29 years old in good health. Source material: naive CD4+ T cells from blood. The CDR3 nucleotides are TGTGCCAGCAGCGACGGTGCTTGGGAGACCCAGTACTTC. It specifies CASSDGAWETQYF.